The entry below describes one T cell receptor (beta chain). Antigen specificity is unknown. PCR was performed using 60 Vbeta and 13 Jbeta primers. TCRdb keeps only in-frame clones here, not all; method: immunoSEQ multiplex PCR. This table holds over 85,000 clones, about three quarters found once. This CDR3 spans 15 amino acids. CDR1 and CDR2 (germline): SGHKS, YYEKEE (reference sequence). Germline trimming cut 5 bases from V and 2 bases from J; bases unmatched to any gene: 10. The entry originates in a study of cytomegalovirus exposure and HLA in healthy donors. Whole-study results and caveats: Later analysis found that TCR beta chains associated with HLA were more clonally expanded than other, equally common chains. Fewer N-insertions than the approximately 700-donor mean were reportedly shown by an Asian-associated ancestry cluster in a later analysis.

What was sequenced was PBMCs. The chain joins TRBV5-5 to TRBJ2-7; 7 nucleotides match TRBD1. The origin of this receptor is an older woman in good health and CMV-seropositive. CDR3 loop: CASRPRDSVTYEQYF. The DNA for the CDR3 is TGTGCCAGCAGACCTCGGGACAGCGTCACCTACGAGCAGTACTTC.